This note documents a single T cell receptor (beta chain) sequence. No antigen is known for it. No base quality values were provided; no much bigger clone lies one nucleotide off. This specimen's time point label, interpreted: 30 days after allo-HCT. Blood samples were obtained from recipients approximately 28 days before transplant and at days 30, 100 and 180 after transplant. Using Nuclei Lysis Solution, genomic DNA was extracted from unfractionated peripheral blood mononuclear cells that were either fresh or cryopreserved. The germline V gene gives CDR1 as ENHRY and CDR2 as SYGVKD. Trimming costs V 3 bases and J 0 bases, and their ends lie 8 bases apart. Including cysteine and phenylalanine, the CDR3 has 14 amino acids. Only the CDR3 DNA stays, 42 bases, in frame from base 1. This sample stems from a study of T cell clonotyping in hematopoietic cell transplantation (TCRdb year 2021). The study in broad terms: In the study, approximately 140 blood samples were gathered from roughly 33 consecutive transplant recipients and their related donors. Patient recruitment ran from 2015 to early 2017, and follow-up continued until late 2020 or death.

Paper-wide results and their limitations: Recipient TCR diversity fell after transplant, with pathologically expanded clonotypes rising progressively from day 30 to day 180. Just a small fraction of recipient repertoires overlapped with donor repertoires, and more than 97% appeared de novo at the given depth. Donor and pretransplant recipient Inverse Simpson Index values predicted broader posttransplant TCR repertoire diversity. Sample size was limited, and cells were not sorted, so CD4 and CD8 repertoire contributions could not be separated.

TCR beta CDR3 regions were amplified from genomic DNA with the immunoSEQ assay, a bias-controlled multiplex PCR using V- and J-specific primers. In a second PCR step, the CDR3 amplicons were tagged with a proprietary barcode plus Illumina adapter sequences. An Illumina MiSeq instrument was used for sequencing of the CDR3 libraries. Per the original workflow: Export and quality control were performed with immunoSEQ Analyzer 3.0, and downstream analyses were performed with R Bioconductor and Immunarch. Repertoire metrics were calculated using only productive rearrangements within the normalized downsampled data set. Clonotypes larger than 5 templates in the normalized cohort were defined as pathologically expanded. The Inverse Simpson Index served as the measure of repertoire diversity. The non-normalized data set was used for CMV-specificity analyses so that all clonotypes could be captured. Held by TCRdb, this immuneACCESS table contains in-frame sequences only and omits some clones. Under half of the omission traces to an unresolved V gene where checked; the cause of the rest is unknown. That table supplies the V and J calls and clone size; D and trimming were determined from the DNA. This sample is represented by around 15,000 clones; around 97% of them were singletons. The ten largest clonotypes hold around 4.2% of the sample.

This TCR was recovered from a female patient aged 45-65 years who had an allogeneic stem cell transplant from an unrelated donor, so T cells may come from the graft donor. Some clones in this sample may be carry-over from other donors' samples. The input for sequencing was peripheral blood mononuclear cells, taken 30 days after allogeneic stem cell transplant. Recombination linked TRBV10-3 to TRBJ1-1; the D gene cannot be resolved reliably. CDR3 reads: CAISDRAVNTEAFF. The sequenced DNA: TGTGCCATCAGTGACAGAGCCGTGAACACTGAAGCTTTCTTT.